The text below deals with one T cell receptor beta chain. Trimming removed 2 bases from V and 5 bases from J, with 5 bases in between. CDR1 is MNHEY and CDR2 is SMNVEV in the germline V gene (reference sequence). The length of the CDR3 is 12 residues. This entry is derived from a study of blood T cell repertoires in COVID-19. Across the study: COVID-19 samples collected from the United States, Italy and Spain covered acute and convalescent phases. PBMCs, B-cell-depleted T cells, or T cells provided the cDNA or gDNA that made up the material.

Original processing notes: Nucleated cell number was recorded as an estimate derived from reference gene primer amplification. Here immunoSEQ multiplex PCR was the method, and the copy in TCRdb shows in-frame clones only, minus some. D and trimming come from the DNA, and the V and J calls and clone size come from that table. Of roughly 140,000 clones listed, about four fifths are singletons. The gene calls are TRBV27 and TRBJ2-3; D is uncertain. The sequence came from a human donor in a cohort sampled during active COVID-19. The specimen was peripheral blood. CDR3 sequence: CASSLGEDTQYF. As DNA, the CDR3 is TGTGCCAGCAGTTTAGGAGAAGATACGCAGTATTTT.